A selection of T cell receptor beta chains follows, all from one sample in a study of blood T cell repertoires in COVID-19. TCRdb's copy holds only in-frame clones and misses some; the assay was immunoSEQ multiplex PCR. The sample records about 240,000 clones, around 89% being singletons. Material for sequencing was PBMCs or T cells enriched from blood (not recorded which). The receptor set was obtained from a man between 35 and 55 years old who had recovered from COVID-19. CDR3s leave out the opening cysteine and the closing phenylalanine or tryptophan. Fields, in order: V gene, J gene, CDR3 protein.

v_gene: TRBV24-1; j_gene: TRBJ1-4; CDR3aa: ATSDGGRGEKLF
v_gene: TRBV5-1; j_gene: TRBJ2-1; CDR3aa: ASSGDYYSDNEQF
v_gene: TRBV27; j_gene: TRBJ1-1; CDR3aa: ASRIDRVNTEAF
v_gene: TRBV5-4; j_gene: TRBJ2-7; CDR3aa: ASSALAGGTYEQY
v_gene: TRBV7-3; j_gene: TRBJ2-1; CDR3aa: ASSPRVAGGPEQF
v_gene: TRBV5-1; j_gene: TRBJ1-4; CDR3aa: ASSLSATNEKLF
v_gene: TRBV19; j_gene: TRBJ2-7; CDR3aa: ASSSVGPVSGYEQY
v_gene: TRBV10-3; j_gene: TRBJ2-1; CDR3aa: AVSVLAGDRMMGNEQF
v_gene: TRBV11-2; j_gene: TRBJ1-1; CDR3aa: ASSFIGNTEAF
v_gene: TRBV18; j_gene: TRBJ2-1; CDR3aa: ASSASGGSSYNEQF
v_gene: TRBV5-6; j_gene: TRBJ2-5; CDR3aa: ASSLETQETQY
v_gene: TRBV30; j_gene: TRBJ1-2; CDR3aa: AWSISRTGGLGYT
v_gene: TRBV9; j_gene: TRBJ2-7; CDR3aa: ASSPGGTSGTYEQY
v_gene: TRBV27; j_gene: TRBJ1-1; CDR3aa: ASRPKGRGYTEAF
v_gene: TRBV29-1; j_gene: TRBJ2-7; CDR3aa: SVDGQGKYEQY
v_gene: TRBV30; j_gene: TRBJ2-2; CDR3aa: AWSVPTANTGELF
v_gene: TRBV7-9; j_gene: TRBJ1-6; CDR3aa: ASSLESRGVFSYNSPLH
v_gene: TRBV9; j_gene: TRBJ2-7; CDR3aa: ASSGNRGYEQY
v_gene: TRBV11-3; j_gene: TRBJ1-2; CDR3aa: ASSPRTGGVYGYT
v_gene: TRBV5-4; j_gene: TRBJ1-4; CDR3aa: ASSASTGVSEKLF
v_gene: TRBV19; j_gene: TRBJ2-1; CDR3aa: ASSIRDYHYNEQF
v_gene: TRBV9; j_gene: TRBJ2-7; CDR3aa: ASSVDSSYEQY
v_gene: TRBV19; j_gene: TRBJ1-2; CDR3aa: ASTFIRDSGYGYT
v_gene: TRBV11-2; j_gene: TRBJ2-7; CDR3aa: ASSIFSLLTGGTYEQY
v_gene: TRBV28; j_gene: TRBJ2-1; CDR3aa: ASSRHSSGNNNEQF
v_gene: TRBV21-1; j_gene: TRBJ1-2; CDR3aa: ASSETRGQDRERYGYT
v_gene: TRBV10-1; j_gene: TRBJ2-6; CDR3aa: ASSFVTESTGTDSSGANVLT
v_gene: TRBV7-2; j_gene: TRBJ1-6; CDR3aa: ASSLDGDNSPLH
v_gene: TRBV7-6; j_gene: TRBJ2-7; CDR3aa: ASSGQGRGEQY
v_gene: TRBV7-2; j_gene: TRBJ2-7; CDR3aa: ASSSDLYEQY
v_gene: TRBV30; j_gene: TRBJ1-2; CDR3aa: AWSVRRAYGYT
v_gene: TRBV7-3; j_gene: TRBJ2-1; CDR3aa: ASSSIPGQGDRNEQF
v_gene: TRBV28; j_gene: TRBJ1-2; CDR3aa: ASTPPSQGAYGYT
v_gene: TRBV25-1; j_gene: TRBJ1-4; CDR3aa: ASTSTQGAGEKLF
v_gene: TRBV27; j_gene: TRBJ1-5; CDR3aa: ASSLRQGNQPQH
v_gene: TRBV18; j_gene: TRBJ1-2; CDR3aa: ASSPPGDRGFNGYT
v_gene: TRBV5-4; j_gene: TRBJ1-2; CDR3aa: ASSRPGGGDYGYT
v_gene: TRBV28; j_gene: TRBJ1-5; CDR3aa: ASSFFWMGTGYEPQH
v_gene: TRBV20-1; j_gene: TRBJ2-7; CDR3aa: SARASYEQY
v_gene: TRBV18; j_gene: TRBJ2-1; CDR3aa: ASSNRDNTYNEQF